This T cell receptor beta chain was identified during a study of cytomegalovirus exposure and HLA in healthy donors. The germline V gene encodes CDR1 MNHEY and CDR2 SMNVEV (reference sequence). This CDR3 contains 16 residues. After removal of 0 bases from V and 3 bases from J, the junction contained 4 bases not matched to a gene. Researchers ran the PCR with 60 Vbeta and 13 Jbeta primers. The assay was immunoSEQ multiplex PCR, and TCRdb's table has in-frame clones only and misses some. The sample yields 90,000 to 150,000 clones, around 77% seen once. V usage is TRBV27 and J usage is TRBJ1-2, with TRBD1 identical over 10 bases. This clonotype was sampled from a man aged 18-30 years in good health and CMV-seropositive. The sample comprised PBMCs. The CDR3 DNA is TGTGCCAGCAGTTTATCGTGGACAGGGGGGGACTATGGCTACACCTTC. The encoded protein is CASSLSWTGGDYGYTF.